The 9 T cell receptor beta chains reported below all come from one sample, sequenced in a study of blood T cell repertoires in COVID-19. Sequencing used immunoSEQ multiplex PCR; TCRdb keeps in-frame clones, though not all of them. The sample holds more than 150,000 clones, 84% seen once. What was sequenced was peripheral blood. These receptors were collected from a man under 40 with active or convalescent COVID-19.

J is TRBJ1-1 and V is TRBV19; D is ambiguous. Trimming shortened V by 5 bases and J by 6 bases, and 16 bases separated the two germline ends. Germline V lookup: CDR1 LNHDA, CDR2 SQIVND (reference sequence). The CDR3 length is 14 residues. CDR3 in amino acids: CASSLGPTAAEAFF. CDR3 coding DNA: TGTGCCAGTAGTTTGGGCCCCACTGCCGCTGAAGCTTTCTTT.

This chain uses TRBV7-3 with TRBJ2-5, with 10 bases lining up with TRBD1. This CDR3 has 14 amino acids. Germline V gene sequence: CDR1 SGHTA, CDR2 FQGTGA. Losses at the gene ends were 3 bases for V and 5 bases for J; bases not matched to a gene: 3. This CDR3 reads CASSLTGGKETQYF. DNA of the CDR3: TGTGCCAGCAGCTTGACAGGGGGCAAGGAGACCCAGTACTTC. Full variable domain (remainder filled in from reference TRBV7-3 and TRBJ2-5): GAGVSQTPSNKVTEKGKYVELRCDPISGHTALYWYRQSLGQGPEFLIYFQGTGAADDSGLPNDRFFAVRPEGSVSTLKIQRTERGDSAVYLCASSLTGGKETQYFGPGTRLLVL.

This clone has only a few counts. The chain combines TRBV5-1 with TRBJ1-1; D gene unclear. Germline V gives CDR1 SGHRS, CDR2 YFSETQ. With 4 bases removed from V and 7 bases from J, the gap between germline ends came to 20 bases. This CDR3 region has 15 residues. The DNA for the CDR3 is TGCGCCAGCAGCCAAGGGTCTCGGGCCGCGGGTGAAGCTTTCTTT. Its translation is CASSQGSRAAGEAFF.

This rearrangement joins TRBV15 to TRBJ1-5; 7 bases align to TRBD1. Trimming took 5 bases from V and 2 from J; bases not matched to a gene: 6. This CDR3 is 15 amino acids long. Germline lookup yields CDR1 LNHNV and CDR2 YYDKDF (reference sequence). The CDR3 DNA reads TGTGCCACCAGCGCCCAGGGGACAGGCAATCAGCCCCAGCATTTT. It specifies CATSAQGTGNQPQHF.

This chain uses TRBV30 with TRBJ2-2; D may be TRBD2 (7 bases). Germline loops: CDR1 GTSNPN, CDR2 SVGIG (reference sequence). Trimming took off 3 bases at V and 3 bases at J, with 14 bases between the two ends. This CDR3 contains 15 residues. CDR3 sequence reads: CAWRGGQGHTGELFF. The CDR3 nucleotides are TGTGCCTGGAGGGGGGGGCAGGGGCACACCGGGGAGCTGTTTTTT.

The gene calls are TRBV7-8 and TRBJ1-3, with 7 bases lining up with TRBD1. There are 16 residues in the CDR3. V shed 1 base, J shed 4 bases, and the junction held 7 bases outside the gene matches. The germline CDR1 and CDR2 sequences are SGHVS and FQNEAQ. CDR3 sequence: CASSLGGRGLGNTIYF. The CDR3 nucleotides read TGTGCCAGCAGCTTAGGGGGCAGGGGGTTAGGAAACACCATATATTTT.

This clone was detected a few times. The CDR3 DNA is TGTGCCAGTAGTCCGGACTATGCGGGCACTGAAGCTTTCTTT. It codes for CASSPDYAGTEAFF. The rearrangement joins TRBV19 to TRBJ1-1; D is undetermined. The V end lost 5 bases, the J end lost 4 bases, and 14 bases lay between the germline ends. The germline gives CDR1 LNHDA, CDR2 SQIVND (reference sequence). The length of the CDR3 is 14 residues.

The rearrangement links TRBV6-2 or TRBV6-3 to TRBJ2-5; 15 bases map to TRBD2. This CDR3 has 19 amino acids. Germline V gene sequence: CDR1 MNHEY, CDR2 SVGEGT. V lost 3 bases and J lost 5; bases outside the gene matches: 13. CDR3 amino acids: CASSYPAGLAGGPGETQYF. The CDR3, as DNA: TGTGCCAGCAGTTATCCAGCAGGACTAGCGGGGGGGCCCGGGGAGACCCAGTACTTC.

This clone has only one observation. This CDR3 is CSLRTGQSNEQFF. CDR3 nucleotides: TGCAGCCTCCGGACAGGGCAGAGCAATGAGCAGTTCTTC. The chain employs TRBV29-1 and TRBJ2-1; TRBD1 matches at 8 bases. J lost 6 bases, V lost 8 bases, and 9 bases had no gene match. Germline lookup yields CDR1 SQVTM and CDR2 ANQGSEA. This CDR3 is built from 13 residues.